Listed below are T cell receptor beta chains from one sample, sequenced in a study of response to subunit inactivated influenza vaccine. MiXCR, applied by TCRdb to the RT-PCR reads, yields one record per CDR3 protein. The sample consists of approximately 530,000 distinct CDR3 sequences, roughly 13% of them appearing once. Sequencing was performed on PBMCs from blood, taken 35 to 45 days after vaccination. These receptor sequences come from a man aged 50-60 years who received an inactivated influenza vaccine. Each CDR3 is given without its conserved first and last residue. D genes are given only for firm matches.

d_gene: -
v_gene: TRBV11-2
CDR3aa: ASSFAGEQF

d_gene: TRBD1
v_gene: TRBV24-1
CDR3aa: ATSGRDRVGEQF

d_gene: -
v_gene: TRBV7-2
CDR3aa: ASSPAPGTEQF

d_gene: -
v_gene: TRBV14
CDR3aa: ASSQDLAFFREQY

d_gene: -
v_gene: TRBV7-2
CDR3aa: ASSSSWDGKSEQY

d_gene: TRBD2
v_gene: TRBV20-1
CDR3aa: SSPGLAGVGANVLT

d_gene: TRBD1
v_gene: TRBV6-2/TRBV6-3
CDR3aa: ASSYPYRGPHYEQY

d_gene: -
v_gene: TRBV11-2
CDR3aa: ASSLVSDKYT

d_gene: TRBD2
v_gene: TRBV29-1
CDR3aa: SAKGTSGSGRSYEQY

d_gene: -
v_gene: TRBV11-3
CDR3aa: ASSLGPSSYEQY

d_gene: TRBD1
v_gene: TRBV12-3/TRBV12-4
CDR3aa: ASSLGQGHVGSSGANVLT

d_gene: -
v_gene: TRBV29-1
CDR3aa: SVDGSPQETQY

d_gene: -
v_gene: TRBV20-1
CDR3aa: SAEGGPYNEQF

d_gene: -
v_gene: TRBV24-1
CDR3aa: ATSDQNYGYT

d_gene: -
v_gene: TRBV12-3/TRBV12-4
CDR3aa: ASSFGGRETQY

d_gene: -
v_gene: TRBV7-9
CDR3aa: ASSYRPTDEQY

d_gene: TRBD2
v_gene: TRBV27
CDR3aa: ASSFERGNYNEQF

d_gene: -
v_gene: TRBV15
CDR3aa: ATSRDPERTQY

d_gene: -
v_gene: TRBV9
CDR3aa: ASALVQNTEAF

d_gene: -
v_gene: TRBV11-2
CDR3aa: ASSLDYGRSPLH

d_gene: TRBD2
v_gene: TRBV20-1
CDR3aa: SAETSGRGDIQY

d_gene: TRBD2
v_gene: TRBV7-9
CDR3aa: ASSVPTGTSGSYEQY

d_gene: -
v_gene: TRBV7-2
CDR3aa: ASSPFGGLSGNTIY

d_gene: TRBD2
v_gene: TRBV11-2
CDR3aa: ASSSHRGTAGTSLYEQY

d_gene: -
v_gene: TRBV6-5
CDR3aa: ASSYSEGTGELF

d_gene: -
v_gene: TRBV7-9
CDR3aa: ASSFEGTEAF

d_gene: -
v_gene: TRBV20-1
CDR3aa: SARVQRGTDTQY

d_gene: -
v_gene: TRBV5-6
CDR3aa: ASSLRTLGYGYT

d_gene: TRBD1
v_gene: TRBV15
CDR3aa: ATSTRAGQGSYEQY

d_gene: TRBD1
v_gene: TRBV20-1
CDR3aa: IARDRGYGYT

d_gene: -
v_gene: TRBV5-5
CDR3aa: ASSPWVGLPNSPLH

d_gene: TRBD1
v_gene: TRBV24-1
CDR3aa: ATSDPGQGKYEQY

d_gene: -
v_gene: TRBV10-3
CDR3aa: AISESRDTQY

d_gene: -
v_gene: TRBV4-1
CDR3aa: ASSQNNAETQY

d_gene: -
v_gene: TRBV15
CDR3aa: ATSRKVYQETQY

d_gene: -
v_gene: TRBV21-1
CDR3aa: ASSARRQGRHEQY

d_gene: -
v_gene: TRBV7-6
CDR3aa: ASSLAGSSSYNEQF

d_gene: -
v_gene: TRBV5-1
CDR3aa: ASSLMGQVDGYT

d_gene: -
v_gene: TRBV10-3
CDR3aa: AISESSQYNEQF